Listed here are 17 T cell receptor beta chains from one sample, sequenced in a study of T-cell memory formation after mild COVID-19. In TCRdb, the 5' RACE reads were re-called with MiXCR into one record per CDR3 protein. The sample has hundreds of thousands of distinct CDR3 sequences, approximately 15% seen once. The sample taken for sequencing was PBMCs or a T cell subset sorted from them (not recorded which). The origin of the receptors is a man between 18 and 35 years old who had mild COVID-19 (a few samples of this study predate the infection). Cell type and time point are not known.

The V call is TRBV7-9, the J call TRBJ1-1; D gene ambiguous. The V and J ends lost 2 bases and 3 bases respectively, with 10 bases between them. Germline lookup yields CDR1 SEHNR and CDR2 FQNEAQ (reference sequence). This CDR3 is built from 14 residues. The CDR3 protein is CASSLIGVHTEAFF. For the CDR3, the DNA is TGTGCCAGCAGCTTAATTGGGGTGCACACTGAAGCTTTCTTT.

At least ten counts were recorded for this clonotype. V gene TRBV5-6 combines with J gene TRBJ2-7; 13 positions match TRBD2. V shed 9 bases and J 3 bases; nucleotides not matched to a gene: 3. CDR1 and CDR2 (germline): SGHDT, YYEEEE. This CDR3 region has 13 residues. As DNA, the CDR3 is TGTGCCAAGGGACTAGCGGGGTTCTACGAGCAGTACTTC. Translated: CAKGLAGFYEQYF.

This rearrangement joins TRBV5-1 to TRBJ2-1; 11 bases map to TRBD2. Germline lookup yields CDR1 SGHRS and CDR2 YFSETQ. This CDR3 comprises 17 residues. Losses at the gene ends were 0 bases for V and 2 bases for J; bases not matched to a gene: 4. For the CDR3, the DNA is TGCGCCAGCAGCTTGGATAGCGGGGGGGCCCCCTACAATGAGCAGTTCTTC. Protein sequence: CASSLDSGGAPYNEQFF.

This clonotype was seen more than once but under ten times. This sequence joins TRBV6-1 and TRBJ2-5; 13 positions match TRBD2. Germline loops: CDR1 MNHNS, CDR2 SASEGT. V lost 4 bases and J lost 9; bases outside the gene matches: 8. CDR3 length equals 15 residues. As DNA, the CDR3 is TGTGCCAGCAGTGTACTAGCGGGGGGGGCAGGGGCCCAGTACTTC. Its translation: CASSVLAGGAGAQYF.

This clonotype was seen more than once but under ten times. The chain couples TRBV7-9 to TRBJ1-1; D is undetermined. Trimming removed 3 bases at V and 8 bases at J, with 10 bases between. Germline CDR1 SEHNR, CDR2 FQNEAQ (reference sequence). The CDR3 is 12 amino acids. CDR3 DNA: TGTGCCAGCAGCTTCCTGGGTCAGGAAGCTTTCTTT. This encodes CASSFLGQEAFF.

This chain's CDR3 is CASSQTHGPGDTQYF. The CDR3 DNA follows: TGCGCCAGCAGCCAGACCCACGGTCCCGGGGATACGCAGTATTTT. The V and J genes are TRBV4-3 and TRBJ2-3, with D uncertain. CDR3 size: 15 residues. Per the germline V gene, CDR1 is LGHNA and CDR2 is YSLEER. With 3 bases removed from V and 6 bases from J, the gap between germline ends came to 16 bases.

Only a few counts were recorded for this clonotype. The chain carries TRBV2 and TRBJ2-5; D may be TRBD2 (7 bases). The germline V gene encodes CDR1 SNHLY and CDR2 FYNNEI. This CDR3 has 14 amino acids. Trimming took 5 bases from V and 9 from J, leaving 19 bases between them. The CDR3 DNA reads TGTGCCAGCAGTCCTGGGGGGGCTGGAAGGCCCCAGTACTTC. Its translation is CASSPGGAGRPQYF.

The chain links TRBV5-1 to TRBJ1-1, with D possibly being TRBD1 (6 bases). CDR3 length: 13 residues. V was trimmed by 4 bases and J by 5 bases, leaving 12 bases between them. CDR1 and CDR2 from the germline V gene are SGHRS and YFSETQ. Here the CDR3 reads CASSRDMGTEAFF. The DNA of the CDR3 is TGCGCCAGCAGCCGGGACATGGGAACTGAAGCTTTCTTT.

The chain links TRBV3-1 to TRBJ2-2; 11 positions agree with TRBD2. The J segment lost 3 bases and the V segment lost 2 bases, leaving 2 bases of the junction unmatched. CDR1 and CDR2 from the germline V gene are LGHDT and YNNKEL (reference sequence). The CDR3 totals 16 residues. Here the CDR3 DNA reads TGTGCCAGCAGCCAATATAGCGGGGGGGACACCGGGGAGCTGTTTTTT. This translates into CASSQYSGGDTGELFF.

This clonotype was counted only a few times. V is TRBV25-1 and J is TRBJ1-6, with 7 nucleotides matching TRBD1. Germline lookup yields CDR1 MGHDK and CDR2 SYGVNS. The CDR3 is 15 amino acids. Trimming at V came to 5 bases and at J to 8 bases, leaving 9 bases not matched to a gene. The chain's CDR3 is CASSPATGYYSPLHF. CDR3 DNA: TGTGCCAGCAGTCCCGCGACAGGGTATTATTCACCCCTCCACTTT.

This clonotype occurred a few times. This sequence joins TRBV9 and TRBJ2-1; perhaps TRBD1 as D (7 bases). This CDR3 is 13 amino acids long. Germline V lookup: CDR1 SGDLS, CDR2 YYNGEE. The ends were cut back, 3 bases at V and 6 bases at J, with 10 bases in the middle. The CDR3 region has the DNA TGTGCCAGCAGCGGACAGGGAGGCAATGAGCAGTTCTTC. Its protein product is CASSGQGGNEQFF.

This clonotype was observed a few times. The rearrangement links TRBV27 to TRBJ2-5; possible D gene TRBD2, 6 bases. The CDR3 runs 14 residues. V was shortened by 2 bases and J by 5 bases, with 12 bases between the two germline ends. CDR1 is MNHEY and CDR2 is SMNVEV in the germline V gene (reference sequence). The CDR3 protein is CASSLNGGGETQYF. DNA for the CDR3: TGTGCCAGCAGTTTAAACGGGGGTGGGGAGACCCAGTACTTC.

In regard to this clonotype: This may come from a read error, since a much larger clone is one base off. The chain combines TRBV6-2 or TRBV6-3 with TRBJ2-7; D gene uncertain. The CDR3 sequence is 14 residues long. The germline gives CDR1 MNHEY, CDR2 SVGEGT. In nucleotides, the CDR3 is TGTGCCAGCCGTTACTCGGATGGGCAACCCGTGCAGTACTTC. As protein: CASRYSDGQPVQYF.

The chain combines TRBV5-1 with TRBJ1-3; TRBD1 might be the D (6 bases). The V and J ends lost 3 bases and 3 bases respectively, with 10 bases between them. Germline V gene lookup returns CDR1 SGHRS and CDR2 YFSETQ. The length of the CDR3 is 14 residues. The CDR3 region is CASSWRGIGNTIYF. In nucleotides, the CDR3 is TGCGCCAGCAGCTGGAGGGGGATTGGAAACACCATATATTTT.

This clonotype has only a few counts. The CDR3 DNA is TGCAGCGTGGAACGGACTGGTTACAATGAGCAGTTCTTC. This gives the protein CSVERTGYNEQFF. The chain couples TRBV29-1 to TRBJ2-1, with a tentative D call TRBD2 (5 bases). The CDR3 is made up of 13 amino acids. Germline CDR1 reads SQVTM; CDR2 reads ANQGSEA. Between the trimmed V and J ends, which lost 6 bases and 4 bases, there was a span of 13 bases.

The chain employs TRBV5-4 and TRBJ2-5; 9 nucleotides match TRBD2. The CDR3 runs 14 residues. Germline assignment: CDR1 SGHNT and CDR2 YYREEE (reference sequence). Germline trimming cut 4 bases from V and 10 bases from J; bases unmatched to any gene: 11. CDR3 coding DNA: TGTGCCAGCAGCCCCATCCCGACTAGCGGCCTCCAGTACTTC. Residues: CASSPIPTSGLQYF.

This clonotype was seen more than once but under ten times. V and J are TRBV25-1 and TRBJ2-6; tentatively, D is TRBD2 (5 bases). Germline CDR1 MGHDK, CDR2 SYGVNS. V was shortened by 4 bases and J by 1 base, with 11 bases between the two germline ends. The CDR3 sequence is 16 residues long. The CDR3 region has the DNA TGTGCCAGCAGTGGGTCGCGGGTATCTGGGGCCAACGTCCTGACTTTC. This translates into CASSGSRVSGANVLTF. Combining the CDR3 with reference TRBV25-1 and TRBJ2-6 gives the whole variable domain EADIYQTPRYLVIGTGKKITLECSQTMGHDKMYWYQQDPGMELHLIHYSYGVNSTEKGDLSSESTVSRIRTEHFPLTLESARPSHTSQYLCASSGSRVSGANVLTFGAGSRLTVL.